One sample yielded the 25 T cell receptor beta chains listed below, sequenced in a study of shared clonotypes between healthy human individuals. Produced via immunoSEQ multiplex PCR; TCRdb's table is partial and in-frame only. The sample holds roughly 680,000 clones, just under 75% seen once. Sequencing used memory CD4+ T cells sorted from blood. Subset reported: CD45RA-negative fraction. The receptors shown here come from a woman aged 30 to 39 in good health.

In nucleotides, the CDR3 is TGTGCCAGCCGAGAATGGACAAGCAGGTCTGGGGCCAACGTCCTGACTTTC. It translates to CASREWTSRSGANVLTF. J is TRBJ2-6 and V is TRBV19; TRBD1 is a possible D gene (5 bases). The germline CDR1 and CDR2 sequences are LNHDA and SQIVND (reference sequence). The CDR3 spans 17 residues. Trimming cost V 9 bases and J 1 base, with 19 bases left between them.

This clone was found a few times. V and J are TRBV28 and TRBJ1-2; no reliable D call. There are 13 residues in the CDR3. Per the germline V gene, CDR1 is MDHEN and CDR2 is SYDVKM. Trimming shortened V by 2 bases and J by 8 bases, and 12 bases separated the two germline ends. CDR3 protein: CASSLPARRGYTF. CDR3 bases: TGTGCCAGCAGTTTACCCGCCCGAAGAGGCTACACCTTC.

This chain connects TRBV5-4 to TRBJ1-4; 11 bases align to TRBD1. This CDR3 contains 15 residues. The ends lost 0 bases at V and 8 bases at J; junction bases unmatched: 3. CDR1 and CDR2 (germline): SGHNT, YYREEE (reference sequence). The CDR3 DNA follows: TGTGCCAGCAGCTTGGCCGGACAGGGGGCGGAAAAACTGTTTTTT. Protein product: CASSLAGQGAEKLFF. Full variable domain (outside the CDR3, taken from reference TRBV5-4 and TRBJ1-4): ETGVTQSPTHLIKTRGQQVTLRCSSQSGHNTVSWYQQALGQGPQFIFQYYREEENGRGNFPPRFSGLQFPNYSSELNVNALELDDSALYLCASSLAGQGAEKLFFGSGTQLSVL.

This clone has just one count. The V and J genes are TRBV28 and TRBJ2-6, with 8 positions matching TRBD1. J lost 0 bases, V lost 4 bases, and 11 bases had no gene match. Germline CDR1 reads MDHEN; CDR2 reads SYDVKM. The CDR3 consists of 19 residues. This CDR3 reads CASSYIGQGTSSGANVLTF. CDR3 DNA sequence: TGTGCCAGCAGTTATATCGGACAGGGAACAAGCTCTGGGGCCAACGTCCTGACTTTC.

This clone is a singleton in its sample. The chain links TRBV7-9 to TRBJ1-2; perhaps TRBD1 as D (5 bases). CDR3 length: 14 residues. The germline V and J ends were trimmed by 4 bases and 8 bases, with 17 bases remaining between them. Germline V lookup: CDR1 SEHNR, CDR2 FQNEAQ (reference sequence). CDR3 coding DNA: TGTGCCAGCAGCTGGACATCCTCTGAGGGGGGCTACACCTTC. It codes for CASSWTSSEGGYTF.

This rearrangement joins TRBV5-4 to TRBJ2-2, with D possibly being TRBD1 (8 bases). With 5 bases removed from V and 4 bases from J, the gap between germline ends came to 21 bases. From germline, CDR1 is SGHNT and CDR2 YYREEE (reference sequence). The CDR3 covers 17 residues. CDR3 residues: CASSSLTGGGITGELFF. CDR3 sequence (DNA): TGTGCCAGCAGTTCCCTCACAGGGGGAGGGATCACCGGGGAGCTGTTTTTT.

In this sample, this clone turned up many times. The chain carries TRBV19 and TRBJ1-5, with a possible D match to TRBD1 (6 bases). The V and J ends lost 5 bases and 4 bases respectively, with 15 bases between them. Per germline, CDR1 LNHDA and CDR2 SQIVND (reference sequence). This CDR3 has 15 residues. CDR3 in amino acids: CASSRQGWENQPQHF. DNA of the CDR3: TGTGCCAGTAGTCGCCAGGGGTGGGAGAATCAGCCCCAGCATTTT.

CDR3 protein: CASKDQAGVYGYTF. The DNA for the CDR3 is TGTGCCAGCAAGGATCAGGCAGGGGTGTATGGCTACACCTTC. The chain joins TRBV2 to TRBJ1-2, with D tentatively TRBD1 (6 bases). Germline-derived CDR1 and CDR2 are SNHLY and FYNNEI. V lost 7 bases and J lost 5, with 17 bases in between. The CDR3 has 14 residues.

The chain couples TRBV30 to TRBJ1-1; the D is unclear. The CDR3 has 12 residues. V was clipped by 2 bases and J by 8 bases, with 12 bases between them. Germline CDR1 reads GTSNPN; CDR2 reads SVGIG (reference sequence). The CDR3 region has the DNA TGTGCCTGGAGTTTCCCTTGGACGGAAGCTTTCTTT. It yields the protein CAWSFPWTEAFF.

The gene calls are TRBV5-4 and TRBJ2-3, with a possible D match to TRBD1 (5 bases). The CDR3 has 14 amino acids. Trimming removed 3 bases at V and 4 bases at J, with 12 bases between. Germline V gene sequence: CDR1 SGHNT, CDR2 YYREEE (reference sequence). The CDR3 sequence: CASSWGHSADTQYF. The CDR3 DNA is TGTGCCAGCAGCTGGGGCCACAGCGCAGATACGCAGTATTTT.

CDR3 DNA: TGCAGCGTTGGAGGAACTGGGGGCTACACCTTC. Protein: CSVGGTGGYTF. The V call is TRBV29-1, the J call TRBJ1-2; D is ambiguous. CDR1 SQVTM and CDR2 ANQGSEA come from the germline V gene. Trimming took 4 bases from V and 8 from J, leaving 11 bases between them. The CDR3 contains 11 residues. Drawing the rest from reference TRBV29-1 and TRBJ1-2, the complete variable domain is SAVISQKPSRDICQRGTSLTIQCQVDSQVTMMFWYRQQPGQSLTLIATANQGSEATYESGFVIDKFPISRPNLTFSTLTVSNMSPEDSSIYLCSVGGTGGYTFGSGTRLTVV.

Comments on this clone: The same CDR3 can be traced to other DNA sequences in this sample. V gene TRBV15 combines with J gene TRBJ2-3; 13 bases are shared with TRBD2. The CDR3 is 16 residues long. Trimming took 3 bases from V and 1 from J; bases not matched to a gene: 1. Germline CDR1 is LNHNV and CDR2 is YYDKDF (reference sequence). CDR3 DNA sequence: TGTGCCACCAGCAGTGGACTAGCGGGAGGCACAGATACGCAGTATTTT. It codes for CATSSGLAGGTDTQYF.

The V and J genes are TRBV28 and TRBJ2-1, with TRBD2 matching 10 bases. This CDR3 comprises 16 residues. Germline CDR1 reads MDHEN; CDR2 reads SYDVKM. The V gene end was trimmed by 2 bases and the J gene end by 3 bases; junction bases not matched to a gene: 4. In DNA form, the CDR3 reads TGTGCCAGCAGTTTAGAAGGGACTAGCGTCTACAATGAGCAGTTCTTC. Residues: CASSLEGTSVYNEQFF. The full variable domain, with the rest looked up from reference TRBV28 and TRBJ2-1, is DVKVTQSSRYLVKRTGEKVFLECVQDMDHENMFWYRQDPGLGLRLIYFSYDVKMKEKGDIPEGYSVSREKKERFSLILESASTNQTSMYLCASSLEGTSVYNEQFFGPGTRLTVL.

The chain recombines TRBV7-9 with TRBJ2-5; D remains unclear. Deletions cut 5 bases from V and 2 bases from J, with 24 bases between. The germline CDR1 and CDR2 sequences are SEHNR and FQNEAQ (reference sequence). This CDR3 contains 18 residues. In DNA, the CDR3 is TGTGCCAGCAGCCCGTTGGCGGTTCGGAATCCTCTTCAAGAGACCCAGTACTTC. This sequence encodes CASSPLAVRNPLQETQYF.

This clone was seen a few times. The chain is built from TRBV7-9 and TRBJ2-1; 8 nucleotides align to TRBD2. The CDR3 has 14 amino acids. Germline V CDR1 and CDR2: SEHNR, FQNEAQ (reference sequence). With 8 bases clipped from V and 6 bases from J, the junction kept 9 bases outside the gene matches. This chain's CDR3 is CASRSGSRGNEQFF. The DNA for the CDR3 is TGTGCCAGCCGAAGCGGGAGTCGGGGCAATGAGCAGTTCTTC.

V is TRBV7-9 and J is TRBJ1-2; D might be TRBD1 (5 bases). V dropped 8 bases and J dropped 3 bases, with 13 bases sitting between them. CDR1 is SEHNR, CDR2 FQNEAQ, per germline (reference sequence). The CDR3 runs 13 residues. As DNA, the CDR3 is TGTGCCAGCTCCGAGGGAGGGGACTATGGCTACACCTTC. It codes for CASSEGGDYGYTF.

The chain carries TRBV6-5 and TRBJ2-7; the D is unclear. Germline V lookup: CDR1 MNHEY, CDR2 SVGAGI. With 2 bases removed from V and 5 bases from J, the gap between germline ends came to 13 bases. The CDR3 is 14 residues long. CDR3 protein: CASSYLQARNEQYF. The CDR3 nucleotides are TGTGCCAGCAGTTACCTGCAGGCTCGGAACGAGCAGTACTTC.

This clone was observed a few times. This chain connects TRBV27 to TRBJ2-3, with 8 positions matching TRBD1. With V trimmed by 5 bases and J by 6 bases, 10 bases remained unmatched. The CDR3 has 15 residues. Germline CDR1 MNHEY, CDR2 SMNVEV (reference sequence). This CDR3 reads CASSPRQGLVDTQYF. CDR3 DNA sequence: TGTGCCAGCAGTCCTCGACAGGGGCTTGTGGATACGCAGTATTTT.

The chain has TRBV11-2 and TRBJ2-3; TRBD2 agrees at 11 bases. There are 15 residues in the CDR3. Germline loops: CDR1 SGHAT, CDR2 FQNNGV. Trimming at V came to 5 bases and at J to 8 bases, leaving 9 bases not matched to a gene. Here the CDR3 reads CASSPYRTSGFTQYF. DNA for the CDR3: TGTGCCAGCAGCCCCTACCGGACTAGCGGGTTTACGCAGTATTTT.

The chain has TRBV28 and TRBJ1-4, with 8 bases identical to TRBD1. The CDR3 spans 14 residues. Germline V gene data show CDR1 as MDHEN and CDR2 as SYDVKM. V lost 6 bases to trimming and J lost 7 bases; unmatched junction nucleotides: 7. The CDR3 nucleotides read TGTGCCAGCAGCCGTAGACAGGGGATTGAAAAACTGTTTTTT. As protein: CASSRRQGIEKLFF. Supplemented by reference TRBV28 and TRBJ1-4, the full variable domain reads DVKVTQSSRYLVKRTGEKVFLECVQDMDHENMFWYRQDPGLGLRLIYFSYDVKMKEKGDIPEGYSVSREKKERFSLILESASTNQTSMYLCASSRRQGIEKLFFGSGTQLSVL.

The chain recombines TRBV28 with TRBJ2-7; D is perhaps TRBD1 (5 bases). The CDR3 runs 14 residues. The germline V gene encodes CDR1 MDHEN and CDR2 SYDVKM. Trimming left V 7 bases short and J 6 bases short, with 19 bases between. CDR3 protein: CASKQPGSVGEQYF. In nucleotides, the CDR3 is TGTGCCAGCAAGCAGCCAGGGTCGGTTGGCGAGCAGTACTTC.

The chain carries TRBV6-1 and TRBJ2-3; perhaps TRBD2 as D (6 bases). The CDR3 consists of 17 residues. The germline V gene has CDR1 MNHNS and CDR2 SASEGT. V was trimmed by 0 bases and J by 6 bases, leaving 19 bases between them. CDR3 in DNA: TGTGCCAGCAGTGAAGCGTCCGGGGGAGGAAGTCCGGATACGCAGTATTTT. Translating gives CASSEASGGGSPDTQYF.

The sample holds one count of this clone. The rearrangement links TRBV28 to TRBJ1-1; no reliable D call. The CDR3 covers 14 residues. V shed 2 bases and J shed 0 bases, with 7 bases lying between them. The V gene's germline CDR1 is MDHEN and CDR2 SYDVKM. CDR3 loop: CASSLLGLNTEAFF. The CDR3 coding sequence is TGTGCCAGCAGTTTACTAGGATTGAACACTGAAGCTTTCTTT.

CDR3 DNA: TGTGCCAGCAGCCAAGATCTTCTGGCTAGCGCTAACACCGGGGAGCTGTTTTTT. This sequence encodes CASSQDLLASANTGELFF. The chain recombines TRBV14 with TRBJ2-2, with a tentative D call TRBD2 (6 bases). Germline V gene lookup returns CDR1 SGHDN and CDR2 FVKESK. The CDR3 covers 18 residues. Trimming took off 0 bases at V and 2 bases at J, with 16 bases between the two ends.

V and J are TRBV27 and TRBJ2-2, with D hard to call. Germline V gene data show CDR1 as MNHEY and CDR2 as SMNVEV (reference sequence). Trimming cost V 6 bases and J 4 bases, with 15 bases left between them. CDR3 length: 15 amino acids. The DNA for the CDR3 is TGTGCCAGCAGCCCAAAACCACGGTTCACCGGGGAGCTGTTTTTT. Its translation: CASSPKPRFTGELFF.